This T cell receptor (beta chain) was retrieved from a study of CD8 T cells in ankylosing spondylitis. Trimming removed 6 bases from V and 0 bases from J, with 9 bases in between. Germline V gives CDR1 MDHEN, CDR2 SYDVKM. There are 14 residues in the CDR3. A quantitative 5'-RACE method, one with molecular barcodes, was used to make TCR beta libraries. TCRdb reanalysed the 5' RACE reads using MiXCR and keeps one entry per CDR3 protein. The table shows some 71,000 distinct CDR3 sequences, with approximately 5.3% occurring only once. This clonotype occurred many times. Antigen specificity is unknown. Broader study findings: Significant enrichment of disease-linked clones was reportedly seen in matched ankylosing spondylitis synovial fluid. One TCR beta motif, made up of about 8 highly homologous variants, appeared characteristic of ankylosing spondylitis blood.

The sequencing input was blood, either unsorted or a sorted T cell fraction (not recorded which). This clonotype originated in a male donor with ankylosing spondylitis or in good health (not recorded which). The rearrangement joins TRBV28 to TRBJ1-5; tentative D call: TRBD1 (5 bases). This CDR3 reads CASSTRVSNQPQHF. The CDR3 coding sequence is TGTGCCAGCAGCACCAGGGTTAGCAATCAGCCCCAGCATTTT.